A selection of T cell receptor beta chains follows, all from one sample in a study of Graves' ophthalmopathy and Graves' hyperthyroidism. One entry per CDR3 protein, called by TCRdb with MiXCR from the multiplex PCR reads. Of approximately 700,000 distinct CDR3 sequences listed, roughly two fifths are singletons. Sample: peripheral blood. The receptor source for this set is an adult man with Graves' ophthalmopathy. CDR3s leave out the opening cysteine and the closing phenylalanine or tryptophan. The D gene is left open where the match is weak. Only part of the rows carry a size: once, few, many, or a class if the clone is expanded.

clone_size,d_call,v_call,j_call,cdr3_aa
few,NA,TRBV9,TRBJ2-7,ASSATGTALGEQY
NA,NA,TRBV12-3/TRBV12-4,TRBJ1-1,ASSVYGTPNIEAF
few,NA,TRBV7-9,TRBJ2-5,ASSLRGPETQY
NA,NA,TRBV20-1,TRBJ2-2,SARGPTGELF
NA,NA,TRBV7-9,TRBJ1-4,ASSVWTELNEKLF
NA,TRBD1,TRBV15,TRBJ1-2,VTSRGTAYGYI
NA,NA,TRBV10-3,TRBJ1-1,ASSYGAQQNTEAF
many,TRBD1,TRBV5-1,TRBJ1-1,ASSPGTGAEAF
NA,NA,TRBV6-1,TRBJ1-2,ASSYAYNYGYT
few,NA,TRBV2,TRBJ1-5,ASSPDRWRSNQPQH
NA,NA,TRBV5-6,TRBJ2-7,ASSSARYKQY
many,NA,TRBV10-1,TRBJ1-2,ASSPGTADGYT
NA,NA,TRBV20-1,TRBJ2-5,SAKAGRGYVETQY
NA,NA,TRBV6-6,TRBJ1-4,ASEVSGLGEKLF
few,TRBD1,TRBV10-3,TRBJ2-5,ASSYLGQEETQY
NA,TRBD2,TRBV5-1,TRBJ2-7,ASSLAPRAGLALSEQY
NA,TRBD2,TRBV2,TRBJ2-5,ASSGRGGQEAQY
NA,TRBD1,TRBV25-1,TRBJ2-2,ASTFGQGVGGELF
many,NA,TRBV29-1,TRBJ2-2,SVEEPTRRAGELF
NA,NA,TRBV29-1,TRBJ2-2,SPRPPGTNTGELF
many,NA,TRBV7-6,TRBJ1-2,ASSPRDVLRYGYT
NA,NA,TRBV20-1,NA,SVDRAYNEQY
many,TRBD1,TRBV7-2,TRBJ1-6,ASSRDRDNSPLH
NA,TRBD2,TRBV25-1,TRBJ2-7,ASKAGGYEQY
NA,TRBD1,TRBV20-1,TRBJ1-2,SASGTEFYGYT
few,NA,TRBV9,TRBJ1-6,ASSSHNSPLH
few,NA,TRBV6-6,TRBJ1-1,AILPSTVSTEAF
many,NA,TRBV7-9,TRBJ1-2,ASSPVGFGYT